This T cell receptor beta chain was documented in a study of cytomegalovirus exposure and HLA in healthy donors. To note about this clone: Distinct nucleotide sequences in the sample also encode this CDR3.

The PCR used 60 Vbeta and 13 Jbeta primers. TCRdb keeps only in-frame clones here, not all; method: immunoSEQ multiplex PCR. The table includes 130,000 to 150,000 clones, around 79% detected once. The CDR3 is 15 residues long. From germline, CDR1 is SGHRS and CDR2 YFSETQ. The V gene end was trimmed by 1 base and the J gene end by 0 bases; junction bases not matched to a gene: 1. The sequencing sample was made of PBMCs. This rearrangement joins TRBV5-1 to TRBJ2-1, with 7 bases identical to TRBD2. The TCR originated in a female donor in good health and CMV-seronegative. The CDR3, as DNA: TGCGCCAGCAGCTTGACGGGGGGCTCCTACAATGAGCAGTTCTTC. Translation: CASSLTGGSYNEQFF.